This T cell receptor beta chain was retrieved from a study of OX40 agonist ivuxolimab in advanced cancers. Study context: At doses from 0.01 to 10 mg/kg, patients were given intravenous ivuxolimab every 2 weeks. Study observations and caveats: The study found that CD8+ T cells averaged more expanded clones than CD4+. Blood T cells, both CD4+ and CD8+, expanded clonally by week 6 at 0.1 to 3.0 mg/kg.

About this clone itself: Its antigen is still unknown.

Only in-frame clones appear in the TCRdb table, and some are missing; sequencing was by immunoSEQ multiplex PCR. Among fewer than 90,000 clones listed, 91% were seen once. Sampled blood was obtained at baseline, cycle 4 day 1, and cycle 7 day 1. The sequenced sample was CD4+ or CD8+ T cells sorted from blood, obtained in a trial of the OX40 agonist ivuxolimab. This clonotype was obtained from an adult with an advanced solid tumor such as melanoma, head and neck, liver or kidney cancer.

The CDR3, as DNA: TGCGCCAGCAGCTCTCTTCCTTCAGGGACAGGGTCGAGAGCGGCTTCCGAGCAGTACTTC. Translated: CASSSLPSGTGSRAASEQYF. The chain joins TRBV5-1 to TRBJ2-7; 9 bases align to TRBD1. Germline V gene sequence: CDR1 SGHRS, CDR2 YFSETQ. The CDR3 loop spans 20 amino acids. V lost 3 bases, J lost 6 bases, and 25 bases stayed unmatched. Based on the CDR3 plus reference TRBV5-1 and TRBJ2-7, the full variable domain is KAGVTQTPRYLIKTRGQQVTLSCSPISGHRSVSWYQQTPGQGLQFLFEYFSETQRNKGNFPGRFSGRQFSNSRSEMNVSTLELGDSALYLCASSSLPSGTGSRAASEQYFGPGTRLTVT.